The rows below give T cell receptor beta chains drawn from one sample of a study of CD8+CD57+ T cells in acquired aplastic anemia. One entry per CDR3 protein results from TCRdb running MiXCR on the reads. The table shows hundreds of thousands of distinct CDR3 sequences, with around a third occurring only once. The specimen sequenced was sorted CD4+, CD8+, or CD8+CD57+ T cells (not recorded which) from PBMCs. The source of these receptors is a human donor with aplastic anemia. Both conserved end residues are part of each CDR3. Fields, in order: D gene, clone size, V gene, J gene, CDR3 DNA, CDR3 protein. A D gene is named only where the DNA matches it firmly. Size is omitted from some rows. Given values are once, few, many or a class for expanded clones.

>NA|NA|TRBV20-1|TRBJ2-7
TGCAGTGCTACTATGACAGATCCCTACGAGCAGTACTTC
CSATMTDPYEQYF
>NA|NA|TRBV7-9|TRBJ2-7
TGTGCCAGCAGCACAAGCCACGAGCAGTACTTC
CASSTSHEQYF
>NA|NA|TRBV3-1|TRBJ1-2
TGTGCCAGCACGACGGGCGGGGCAGGGGTTGTTAGTGGCTACACCTTC
CASTTGGAGVVSGYTF
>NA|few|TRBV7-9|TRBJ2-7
TGTGCCAGCAGCTCCCAGACCTCCTACGAGCAGTACTTC
CASSSQTSYEQYF
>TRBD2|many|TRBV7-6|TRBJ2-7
TGTGCCAGCAGCTCCGGACTAGCGGGAGTGGAGCAGTACTTC
CASSSGLAGVEQYF
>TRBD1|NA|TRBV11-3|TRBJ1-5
TGTGCCAGCAGCCGGGGACAGGGAAGCGATCAGCCCCAGCATTTT
CASSRGQGSDQPQHF
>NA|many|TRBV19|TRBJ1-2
TGTGCCACTCAGGTTGGGGGGCCCCAAGGCTACACCTTC
CATQVGGPQGYTF
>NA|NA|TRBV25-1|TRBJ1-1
TGTGCCAGCAGTTATTGGGGCGGAAGGGGGAACACTGAAGCTTTCTTT
CASSYWGGRGNTEAFF
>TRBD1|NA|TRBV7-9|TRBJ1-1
TGTGCCAGCAGCCAAACAGGGGTCTTCGCTTTCTTT
CASSQTGVFAFF
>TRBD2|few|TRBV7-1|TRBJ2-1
TGTGCCAGCAGCTCTCATTATCCGACTAGCGGAAGGAACAATGAGCAGTTCTTC
CASSSHYPTSGRNNEQFF
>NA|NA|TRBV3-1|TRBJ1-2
TGTGCCAGCAGCCATCCTTTTCTGGGGGGCTACACCTTC
CASSHPFLGGYTF
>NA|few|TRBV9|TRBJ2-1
TGTGCCAGCAGTGCGGGCACAAATGAGCAGTTCTTC
CASSAGTNEQFF
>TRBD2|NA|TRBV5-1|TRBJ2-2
TGCGCCAGCAGCTTGTCACTAGCGGGAGTTGCGGGGACCGGGGAGCTGTTTTTT
CASSLSLAGVAGTGELFF
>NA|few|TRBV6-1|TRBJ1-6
TGTGCCAGCAGGCCCCGACAGGATTTGGATAATTCACCCCTCCACTTT
CASRPRQDLDNSPLHF
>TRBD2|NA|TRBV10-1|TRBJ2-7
TGCGCCAGCAGTGATTCCAGGGCGGGAGACGGCGAGCAGTACTTC
CASSDSRAGDGEQYF
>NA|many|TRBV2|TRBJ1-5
TGTGCCAGCAGTGAAAACAGGTATCAGCCCCAGCATTTT
CASSENRYQPQHF